Given below is one TCR beta chain in context. This clonotype was recorded many times. Its antigen specificity is not known. The record has no base qualities; no much larger clone is one base away. Library preparation was by PCR. Instrument on record: Illumina HiSeq 4000. Bulk TCR libraries were prepared as previously described, using TCR primers listed in Table S5. The Qiagen AllPrep DNA/RNA kit was used to purify total RNA. Before analysis, reads from multiple sequencing runs of one library were combined. Per the original workflow: Reads were retained only if an exact TCR constant sequence was present, and the retained reads were trimmed to 150 nt and grouped according to their 12-nt molecular barcodes. Reads in each barcode group were sub-clustered using a 15% Levenshtein threshold, and a quality-weighted consensus sequence was built for each RNA molecule. Non-functional sequences were excluded, and lower-count sequences lying one edit away from another sequence were also excluded. Based on fitting two negative binomial distributions, any barcode sub-cluster with under 20% of the maximum read count was discarded. Starting from the raw public reads, TCRdb applied fastp trimming at Q25, assembled clones with MiXCR and retained in-frame beta chains. All rows with the same CDR3 protein become a single entry with the most common DNA and genes. The V and J calls reflect TCRdb's pipeline rather than the authors' work. The sample records 85,000 to 95,000 distinct CDR3 sequences, roughly 20% of which are singletons. The ten top clones hold roughly 0.85% of the sample.

This sample was included in a study of molecular identifiers for immune sequencing clone quantification (dated by TCRdb to the late 2010s). Context from the whole study: For a replicate experiment, RNA from around 20,000 or 100,000 naive CD8 T cells was divided into five aliquots, of which four were sequenced. This methods study used CD8 T cells to benchmark TCR RNA copy counting and molecular-identifier clustering-based TCR repertoire sequencing (MIDCIRS).

Libraries of naive CD8 T cells were built from anywhere between about 17,000 and 1,000,000 sorted cells, with 10%, 30% or 50% of the purified RNA used. Naive CD8 T cells, defined as CD8+CD4-CCR7+CD45RA+, were FACS-sorted into RLT Plus buffer on a BD FACSAria II. Detection sensitivity was tested by spiking Jurkat RNA equal to roughly nine TCR copies' worth into samples containing 20,000-1,000,000 naive CD8 T cells. Enrichment of CD8 T cells was performed with RosetteSep CD8+ T Cell Enrichment Cocktail and Ficoll-Paque, after which ACK red cell lysis was carried out. Paper-wide results and their limitations: Spiked-in Jurkat TCR RNA equal to a single cell's worth was reported to be detectable even within 1,100,000 naive CD8 T cells. Modeling estimated around 3 recovered TCR RNA copies per cell, compared with about 10 by digital PCR, which implies 25% to 30% capture efficiency. When barcode sub-clustering was omitted, TCR diversity was inflated by chimeric consensus sequences, with chimeras reaching as high as 47%. The naive libraries included spiked-in Jurkat TCR RNA (about 11 copies' worth), and this RNA is not part of the donor repertoire. In CMV-specific effector cells, over 99% of molecules were held by clones above 20 RNA copies, whereas under 1% of molecules were held by such clones in naive cells. Highly expanded clone sizes could be underestimated if identical TCR molecules share a barcode.

The junction shows trimming of 3 bases on V and 5 bases on J, and the gene matches do not reach 12 bases of it. Sequences SNHLY (CDR1) and FYNNEI (CDR2) are obtained from the germline V gene. CDR3 length: 17 amino acids, cysteine to phenylalanine. Only CDR3 DNA remains: 51 bases, in frame from the first base. Sequenced material: naive CD8+ T cells from blood, with Jurkat cell RNA spiked in. The cell subset or site label corresponds to: FACS-sorted CD8+CD4-CCR7+CD45RA+ naive T cells. This clonotype was sampled from a human donor in good health. Some libraries in this study had Jurkat cell RNA spiked in. This receptor chain uses TRBV2 and TRBJ2-2; 7 nucleotides in the junction match TRBD1. The encoded CDR3 is CASSESERGGRTGELFF. The DNA reads as follows: TGTGCCAGCAGTGAGTCAGAGAGAGGGGGCAGGACCGGGGAGCTGTTTTTT.